The T cell receptor (beta chain) under discussion was sequenced for a study of glioma-infiltrating T cells. Using RNA template, CDR3s of TCR alpha and beta were amplified with iRepertoire arm-PCR. Tissue mRNA or PBMC total RNA, 100-400 ng, went into one-step reverse transcription and amplification. TCRdb passed the multiplex PCR reads through MiXCR, listing each CDR3 protein once. This sample yields approximately 120,000 distinct CDR3 sequences, of which approximately 25% are seen a single time; roughly 15% belongs to the top ten. Germline CDR1 and CDR2: MDHEN and SYDVKM. The CDR3 consists of 13 residues. This clonotype was seen repeatedly, ten times or more.

V usage is TRBV28 and J usage is TRBJ1-6, with a tentative D call TRBD1 (6 bases). Sequenced material: glioma tissue, nonneoplastic brain tissue, or PBMCs (not recorded which). The clonotype originates from a human donor with low-grade glioma or glioblastoma, undergoing nonglioma brain surgery, or in good health (not recorded which). Here the CDR3 reads CAGGATNNSPLHF. The CDR3 DNA is TGTGCTGGGGGGGCGACGAATAATTCACCCCTCCACTTT.